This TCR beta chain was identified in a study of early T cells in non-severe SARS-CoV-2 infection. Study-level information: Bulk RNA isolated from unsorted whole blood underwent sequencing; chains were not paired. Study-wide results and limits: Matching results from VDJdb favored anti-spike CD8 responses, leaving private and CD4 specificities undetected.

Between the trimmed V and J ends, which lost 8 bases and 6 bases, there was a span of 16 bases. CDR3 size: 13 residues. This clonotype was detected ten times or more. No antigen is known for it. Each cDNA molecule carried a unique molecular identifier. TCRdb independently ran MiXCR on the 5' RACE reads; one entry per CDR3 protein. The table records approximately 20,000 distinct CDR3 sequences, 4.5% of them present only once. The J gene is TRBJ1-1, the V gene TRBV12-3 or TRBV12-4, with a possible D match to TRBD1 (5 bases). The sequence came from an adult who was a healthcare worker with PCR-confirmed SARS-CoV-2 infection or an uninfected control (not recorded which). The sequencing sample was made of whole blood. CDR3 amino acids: CASYDGGSAEAFF. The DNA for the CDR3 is TGTGCCAGCTACGATGGGGGGAGCGCTGAAGCTTTCTTT.